Below are 30 T cell receptor beta chains sequenced from a single sample in a study of T cells in Graves' hyperthyroidism and ophthalmopathy. Using RNA transcripts as the source, TCR beta CDR3 regions were amplified. In the first-round RT-PCR of the TCR CDR3, the HTBI primer set was used. TCRdb used MiXCR to reprocess the multiplex PCR reads, holding one entry per CDR3 protein. This repertoire shows hundreds of thousands of distinct CDR3 sequences, roughly a third found once; its top ten account for roughly 30%. The specimen sequenced was blood. The receptors originated from a woman aged 40 to 55 with Graves' hyperthyroidism.

This clonotype was seen only a few times. The rearrangement links TRBV28 to TRBJ2-7; 10 nucleotides agree with TRBD2. This CDR3 region has 15 residues. The J segment lost 3 bases and the V segment lost 4 bases, leaving 6 bases of the junction unmatched. The germline V gene encodes CDR1 MDHEN and CDR2 SYDVKM. The CDR3: CASSSAGGLIYEQYF. The CDR3 nucleotides are TGTGCCAGCAGTTCAGCGGGAGGGCTTATCTACGAGCAGTACTTC.

The chain uses TRBV15 and TRBJ2-3, with 7 bases identical to TRBD2. V gave up 10 bases and J gave up 0 bases; unmatched junction bases: 10. CDR1 is LNHNV, CDR2 YYDKDF, per germline (reference sequence). The length of the CDR3 is 15 residues. The DNA of the CDR3 is TGTGCCAACCCCTCTAGCGGATTTAGCACAGATACGCAGTATTTT. This encodes CANPSSGFSTDTQYF. Together with reference TRBV15 and TRBJ2-3, the CDR3 gives the full variable domain: DAMVIQNPRYQVTQFGKPVTLSCSQTLNHNVMYWYQQKSSQAPKLLFHYYDKDFNNEADTPDNFQSRRPNTSFCFLDIRSPGLGDTAMYLCANPSSGFSTDTQYFGPGTRLTVL.

The count of this clonotype is one. The chain joins TRBV9 to TRBJ1-1; 11 bases map to TRBD1. Looked up from germline, CDR1 is SGDLS and CDR2 is YYNGEE. Germline trimming cut 5 bases from V and 4 bases from J; bases unmatched to any gene: 10. The CDR3 sequence is 16 residues long. Here the CDR3 DNA reads TGTGCCAGCAGTCCGATGGGGGGGACAGGGGGCACTGAAGCTTTCTTT. As protein: CASSPMGGTGGTEAFF.

As regards this clonotype: This could be a read error, since a much larger clone is one nucleotide away. The rearrangement links TRBV2 to TRBJ1-4; no firm D call. This CDR3 comprises 14 residues. V was trimmed by 6 bases and J by 0 bases, leaving 8 bases between them. CDR1 SNHLY and CDR2 FYNNEI come from the germline V gene. The CDR3 sequence is CASRRAATNEKLFF. Written as DNA, the CDR3 is TGTGCCAGCAGGCGGGCAGCAACTAATGAAAAACTGTTTTTT.

This clonotype was seen at least ten times. A much larger clone differs by one base, so this may be a read error. The CDR3 region has the DNA TGTGCCAGCAGTGACAGGGGGACCACTGAAGCTTTCTTT. Protein: CASSDRGTTEAFF. This rearrangement joins TRBV6-2 or TRBV6-3 to TRBJ1-1, with TRBD1 identical over 9 bases. The CDR3 sequence is 13 residues long. V was pared by 5 bases and J by 4 bases, with 2 bases of the junction left unmatched. Germline CDR1 is MNHEY and CDR2 is SVGEGT.

In its sample, this clonotype was seen a few times. The rearrangement joins TRBV5-1 to TRBJ2-7; TRBD1 agrees at 8 bases. Germline V gene lookup returns CDR1 SGHRS and CDR2 YFSETQ. The ends lost 4 bases at V and 1 base at J; junction bases unmatched: 7. The CDR3 runs to 15 residues. CDR3 nucleotide sequence: TGCGCCAGCAGCCCCTGGGGACAGGCATCCTACGAGCAGTACTTC. Translation: CASSPWGQASYEQYF.

Turning to this clonotype: At one of its ends the junction is not consistent with the germline gene, which may arise from a read error. The V gene is TRBV7-9, the J gene TRBJ1-1; D ambiguous. The CDR3 runs 10 residues. Germline assignment: CDR1 SEHNR and CDR2 FQNEAQ (reference sequence). The CDR3 DNA reads TGTGCCAGCAGCTCACGGGAAGCTTCCTTT. Protein: CASSSREASF. Drawing the rest from reference TRBV7-9 and TRBJ1-1, the complete variable domain is DTGVSQNPRHKITKRGQNVTFRCDPISEHNRLYWYRQTLGQGPEFLTYFQNEAQLEKSRLLSDRFSAERPKGSFSTLEIQRTEQGDSAMYLCASSSREASFGQGTRLTVV.

This clonotype occurred many times. The chain is built from TRBV7-9 and TRBJ2-7, with D hard to call. The CDR3 consists of 14 residues. V lost 4 bases, J lost 2 bases, and 12 bases lay in between. Germline CDR1 is SEHNR and CDR2 is FQNEAQ (reference sequence). CDR3 sequence: CASSSKDLAYEQYF. The CDR3 DNA reads TGTGCCAGCAGCTCCAAAGACCTGGCCTACGAGCAGTACTTC.

This clonotype appeared many times. This rearrangement joins TRBV2 to TRBJ2-3; TRBD2 agrees at 7 bases. The V gene end was trimmed by 6 bases and the J gene end by 13 bases; junction bases not matched to a gene: 7. The V gene's germline CDR1 is SNHLY and CDR2 FYNNEI. The CDR3 contains 11 residues. The CDR3 nucleotides are TGTGCCAGCAGGGCTAGCGGAAGCAAGTATTTT. Residues: CASRASGSKYF.

The rearrangement uses TRBV5-1 and TRBJ2-7; maybe TRBD2 (6 bases). CDR3 length equals 14 residues. Trimming took off 1 base at V and 3 bases at J, with 11 bases between the two ends. CDR1 and CDR2 (germline): SGHRS, YFSETQ. The CDR3 reads CASSLPGVIYEQYF. CDR3 coding DNA: TGCGCCAGCAGCTTGCCGGGAGTCATCTACGAGCAGTACTTC.

This clonotype turned up a few times. The germline gene is not matched at one end of the junction; a read error may be the cause. The chain combines TRBV7-4 with TRBJ1-5, with D perhaps TRBD1 (6 bases). This CDR3 is built from 17 residues. Germline assignment: CDR1 SGHVT and CDR2 SQSDAQ. CDR3 sequence reads: CASSQDPPGEAHQPQHF. CDR3 DNA: TGCGCCAGCAGCCAAGACCCCCCAGGGGAGGCCCATCAGCCCCAGCATTTT.

The chain carries TRBV6-6 and TRBJ2-5; D perhaps matches TRBD1 (5 bases). Germline V gives CDR1 MNHNY, CDR2 SVGAGI (reference sequence). This CDR3 is 15 amino acids long. V lost 4 bases, J lost 4 bases, and 16 bases lay in between. CDR3 region: CASSSRQTSIETQYF. The CDR3, as DNA: TGTGCCAGCAGTTCTCGACAGACCTCCATAGAGACCCAGTACTTC.

The chain carries TRBV6-5 and TRBJ2-5; maybe TRBD1 (5 bases). The ends were cut back, 0 bases at V and 9 bases at J, with 14 bases in the middle. The CDR3 consists of 14 residues. The V gene's germline CDR1 is MNHEY and CDR2 SVGAGI. The CDR3 sequence: CASSYSAGYQPQYF. DNA for the CDR3: TGTGCCAGCAGTTACTCGGCAGGGTATCAGCCCCAGTACTTC.

Turning to this clonotype: The CDR3 carries no conserved terminal phenylalanine or tryptophan, so it likely arises from a read error. The rearrangement joins TRBV5-1 to TRBJ1-1; D is possibly TRBD1 (5 bases). CDR1 is SGHRS and CDR2 is YFSETQ in the germline V gene. CDR3 length: 12 amino acids. V lost 3 bases and J 4 bases, leaving 7 bases between the germline ends. The CDR3, as DNA: TGCGCCAGCAGCTCCGGGGGCACTGAAGCTTTCCTT. This sequence encodes CASSSGGTEAFL.

DNA of the CDR3: TGCAGTGCCGAGACAGGGGCGGGAAAACTGTTTTTT. This gives the protein CSAETGAGKLFF. The rearrangement uses TRBV20-1 and TRBJ1-4, with 8 bases identical to TRBD1. The junction had 7 bases not matched to a gene; V was cut back by 6 bases and J by 10 bases. This CDR3 has 12 residues. The germline gives CDR1 DFQATT, CDR2 SNEGSKA (reference sequence).

This clonotype was seen repeatedly, ten times or more. The J gene is TRBJ1-2, the V gene TRBV9; TRBD1 might be the D (5 bases). This CDR3 contains 14 residues. In germline, CDR1 is SGDLS, CDR2 YYNGEE. V lost 4 bases and J 0 bases, leaving 10 bases between the germline ends. The CDR3 DNA is TGTGCCAGCAGCCCGGACATCGCTAACTATGGCTACACCTTC. Its protein is CASSPDIANYGYTF.

The V gene is TRBV14, the J gene TRBJ2-5; TRBD2 matches at 12 bases. CDR3 length equals 17 residues. V trimming: 4 bases; J trimming: 4 bases; junction bases outside the gene matches: 10. CDR1 SGHDN and CDR2 FVKESK come from the germline V gene. The DNA of the CDR3 is TGTGCCAGCAGCCGATATCGGACTAGCGGGGTCCCAGAGACCCAGTACTTC. This codes for CASSRYRTSGVPETQYF.

The gene calls are TRBV25-1 and TRBJ1-2; D is unresolved. V shed 5 bases and J shed 4 bases, with 20 bases lying between them. Looked up from germline, CDR1 is MGHDK and CDR2 is SYGVNS. CDR3 length: 16 residues. The CDR3 nucleotides are TGTGCCAGCAGTTCCCCGGGGAAGGGCATGGGCTATGGCTACACCTTC. As protein: CASSSPGKGMGYGYTF.

The CDR3 DNA reads TGTGCCAGCAGCGTAGAGGGTCGTGAAAAACTGTTTTTT. Translating gives CASSVEGREKLFF. The genes are TRBV9 and TRBJ1-4, with D unclear. The V gene lost 0 bases and the J gene lost 7 bases, with 7 bases spanning the gap. The CDR3 length is 13 residues. The germline CDR1 and CDR2 sequences are SGDLS and YYNGEE.

V gene TRBV2 combines with J gene TRBJ2-7; the match to TRBD1 covers 7 bases. V lost 6 bases, J lost 5 bases, and 4 bases stayed unmatched. This CDR3 is built from 12 residues. The germline gives CDR1 SNHLY, CDR2 FYNNEI. Here the CDR3 DNA reads TGTGCCAGCAGAATCACAGGGGACGAGCAGTACTTC. It encodes CASRITGDEQYF.

This clonotype has a count of ten or more. The chain employs TRBV10-2 and TRBJ2-5; TRBD1 matches at 11 bases. Per germline, CDR1 WSHSY and CDR2 SAAADI. This CDR3 has 15 amino acids. Trimming took 8 bases from V and 4 from J; bases not matched to a gene: 9. The CDR3 nucleotides read TGCGCCAGCTGCCCGCGGACAGGGGGCCGAGAGACCCAGTACTTC. It translates to CASCPRTGGRETQYF.

This clonotype was recorded many times. The chain carries TRBV7-9 and TRBJ1-6; 7 bases align to TRBD1. V lost 0 bases and J lost 7; bases outside the gene matches: 3. Germline CDR1 and CDR2: SEHNR and FQNEAQ (reference sequence). The CDR3 has 15 amino acids. The CDR3 DNA reads TGTGCCAGCAGCTTAGCCGGGACAGCAAATTCACCCCTCCACTTT. Encoded protein: CASSLAGTANSPLHF.

This clonotype was counted many times. The rearrangement links TRBV7-2 to TRBJ2-2, with D uncertain. The CDR3 totals 12 residues. Trimming pared 8 bases from V and 6 bases from J, leaving 10 bases between. Germline assignment: CDR1 SGHTA and CDR2 FQGNSA. CDR3 protein: CASHSVAGELFF. The DNA for the CDR3 is TGTGCCAGCCATTCCGTAGCCGGGGAGCTGTTTTTT.

This clonotype was detected a few times. The rearrangement joins TRBV19 to TRBJ1-5; the match to TRBD1 covers 9 bases. The CDR3 is made up of 15 amino acids. The V gene end was trimmed by 8 bases and the J gene end by 1 base; junction bases not matched to a gene: 6. CDR1 LNHDA and CDR2 SQIVND come from the germline V gene (reference sequence). DNA of the CDR3: TGTGCCAGTCAGACAGGGGGGTACAGCAATCAGCCCCAGCATTTT. Its translation is CASQTGGYSNQPQHF.

The V gene is TRBV7-9, the J gene TRBJ1-1; 7 nucleotides match TRBD1. Germline V lookup: CDR1 SEHNR, CDR2 FQNEAQ (reference sequence). The CDR3 is 14 residues long. J was trimmed by 0 bases and V by 5 bases; bases with no gene match: 3. CDR3 sequence (DNA): TGTGCCAGCAGCGGGACAGAATTGAACACTGAAGCTTTCTTT. It specifies CASSGTELNTEAFF. Complete variable domain (other parts from reference TRBV7-9 and TRBJ1-1): DTGVSQNPRHKITKRGQNVTFRCDPISEHNRLYWYRQTLGQGPEFLTYFQNEAQLEKSRLLSDRFSAERPKGSFSTLEIQRTEQGDSAMYLCASSGTELNTEAFFGQGTRLTVV.

The J gene is TRBJ1-5, the V gene TRBV29-1, with 10 bases aligning to TRBD1. This CDR3 region has 14 residues. CDR1 is SQVTM and CDR2 is ANQGSEA in the germline V gene. Unmatched junction bases numbered 4, after V lost 6 bases and J lost 2 bases. Here the CDR3 DNA reads TGCAGCGTCGGGACAGGGGCAGGCAATCAGCCCCAGCATTTT. This encodes CSVGTGAGNQPQHF.

As concerns this clonotype: The junction departs from germline at one end; a sequencing error may be responsible. The chain employs TRBV7-3 and TRBJ2-6; D may be TRBD1 or TRBD2 (6 bases each). This CDR3 is built from 14 residues. Germline-derived CDR1 and CDR2 are SGHTA and FQGTGA. CDR3 nucleotides: TGTGCCAGCAGCCAAACGGGGGCATGGGACACTGAAGCTTTC. This gives the protein CASSQTGAWDTEAF.

CDR3 in DNA: TGTGCCAGCAGTGAGGTCGGGGGGTCGAGGGGCTACACCTTC. Its translation is CASSEVGGSRGYTF. The chain links TRBV6-1 to TRBJ1-2; the D gene is possibly TRBD1 (5 bases). This CDR3 comprises 14 residues. Per germline, CDR1 MNHNS and CDR2 SASEGT. Trimming removed 3 bases at V and 8 bases at J, with 16 bases between.

This chain uses TRBV6-1 with TRBJ2-7; 8 bases match TRBD2. CDR3 length: 15 residues. The trim removed 7 bases at V and 1 base at J, leaving 9 bases unmatched. Germline lookup yields CDR1 MNHNS and CDR2 SASEGT. CDR3 region: CASNRISGESYEQYF. The CDR3 DNA sequence: TGTGCCAGCAATCGGATTAGCGGGGAGTCCTACGAGCAGTACTTC.

This clonotype has ten or more counts. An end of the junction differs from the germline gene, which may be a read error. The chain combines TRBV12-3 or TRBV12-4 with TRBJ2-2; 7 bases match TRBD1. CDR3 length: 14 amino acids. CDR3 loop: CASSRDRNTGELFF. CDR3 nucleotides: TGCGCCAGCAGTCGGGACAGGAACACCGGGGAGCTGTTTTTT.